Below, 18 T cell receptor beta chains from the same sample are listed, as sequenced in a study of T cell responses to AZD1222 COVID-19 vaccine. Sequencing was performed with immunoSEQ multiplex PCR; in TCRdb, only in-frame clones are kept and a portion is missing. The sample holds 100,000 to 140,000 clones, around 90% seen once. Source: peripheral blood, taken 28 days after the second AZD1222 dose. The receptor source for this set is an adult who received the AZD1222 COVID-19 vaccine.

The CDR3: CASRGLSGANVLTF. The CDR3 region has the DNA TGTGCCAGCAGAGGCCTCTCTGGGGCCAACGTCCTGACTTTC. This chain links TRBV2 with TRBJ2-6; unclear D gene. With 6 bases removed from V and 0 bases from J, the gap between germline ends came to 6 bases. This CDR3 comprises 14 residues. CDR1 and CDR2 from the germline V gene are SNHLY and FYNNEI.

This chain links TRBV5-4 with TRBJ1-4; D perhaps matches TRBD1 (5 bases). V was shortened by 4 bases and J by 5 bases, with 12 bases between the two germline ends. There are 14 residues in the CDR3. Germline V lookup: CDR1 SGHNT, CDR2 YYREEE (reference sequence). In nucleotides, the CDR3 is TGTGCCAGCAGCCCAGGGACGAAGAATGAAAAACTGTTTTTT. Its protein product is CASSPGTKNEKLFF. The variable domain in full, completed from reference TRBV5-4 and TRBJ1-4, reads ETGVTQSPTHLIKTRGQQVTLRCSSQSGHNTVSWYQQALGQGPQFIFQYYREEENGRGNFPPRFSGLQFPNYSSELNVNALELDDSALYLCASSPGTKNEKLFFGSGTQLSVL.

The rearrangement links TRBV30 to TRBJ1-6; no clear D gene. Germline CDR1 GTSNPN, CDR2 SVGIG (reference sequence). The germline V and J ends were trimmed by 2 bases and 0 bases, with 11 bases remaining between them. The CDR3 runs 16 residues. The CDR3 bases are TGTGCCTGGAGTAGGAACAGTTTCTCCTATAATTCACCCCTCCACTTT. This codes for CAWSRNSFSYNSPLHF.

This clone was recorded only once. The chain employs TRBV10-2 and TRBJ1-2; D is possibly TRBD1 (5 bases). CDR1 and CDR2 (germline): WSHSY, SAAADI. V lost 2 bases and J lost 0, with 25 bases in between. CDR3 size: 20 residues. The DNA of the CDR3 is TGCGCCAGCAGTGAGCCCTCAAGGGGAGGGGTAGGGATGACTAACTATGGCTACACCTTC. Translated, it gives CASSEPSRGGVGMTNYGYTF.

V usage is TRBV2 and J usage is TRBJ2-1, with D perhaps being TRBD1 or TRBD2 (5 bases each). V shed 4 bases and J shed 8 bases, with 15 bases lying between them. The CDR3 has 14 residues. The V gene's germline CDR1 is SNHLY and CDR2 FYNNEI. CDR3 DNA sequence: TGTGCCAGCAGTGTTCCCCCAGGGCGGGATGAGCAGTTCTTC. This codes for CASSVPPGRDEQFF.

The rearrangement joins TRBV7-6 to TRBJ1-4, with D unresolved. Germline V gene lookup returns CDR1 SGHVS and CDR2 FNYEAQ. The CDR3 has 19 amino acids. V gave up 5 bases and J gave up 1 base, with 23 bases separating them. DNA of the CDR3: TGTGCCAGCAGCGAACGACCGTACTCACCTCGGGGAACTAATGAAAAACTGTTTTTT. It yields the protein CASSERPYSPRGTNEKLFF.

V gene TRBV15 combines with J gene TRBJ1-3; 10 nucleotides align to TRBD1. The V gene's germline CDR1 is LNHNV and CDR2 YYDKDF (reference sequence). The CDR3 length is 15 residues. V lost 5 bases to trimming and J lost 4 bases; unmatched junction nucleotides: 5. CDR3 sequence reads: CATSRDRGLGNTIYF. Here the CDR3 DNA reads TGTGCCACCAGCCGCGACAGGGGGCTCGGAAACACCATATATTTT.

The chain is built from TRBV6-5 and TRBJ1-1; 7 positions match TRBD1. V shed 9 bases, J shed 1 base, and the junction held 5 bases outside the gene matches. Germline V gives CDR1 MNHEY, CDR2 SVGAGI. CDR3 length equals 13 residues. Here the CDR3 DNA reads TGTGCCAGTCAAAACAGGGGGAACACTGAAGCTTTCTTT. Residues: CASQNRGNTEAFF.

The gene calls are TRBV6-5 and TRBJ2-7; 9 bases fit TRBD1. The J segment lost 4 bases and the V segment lost 4 bases, leaving 8 bases of the junction unmatched. CDR3 length: 15 amino acids. Germline V lookup: CDR1 MNHEY, CDR2 SVGAGI. Here the CDR3 DNA reads TGTGCCAGCAGTTCGCCGGGGACAGGGCATTACGAGCAGTACTTC. Encoded protein: CASSSPGTGHYEQYF.

The chain employs TRBV6-2 or TRBV6-3 and TRBJ1-3; 7 bases fit TRBD1. CDR1 and CDR2 (germline): MNHEY, SVGEGT. Trimming removed 3 bases from V and 4 bases from J; junction bases left unmatched: 9. This CDR3 comprises 16 residues. In DNA form, the CDR3 reads TGTGCCAGCAGTTATGTCGGACAGGCCGAAGGAAACACCATATATTTT. It codes for CASSYVGQAEGNTIYF.

The rearrangement joins TRBV2 to TRBJ1-6; D is undetermined. The germline V and J ends were trimmed by 6 bases and 6 bases, with 9 bases remaining between them. The germline gives CDR1 SNHLY, CDR2 FYNNEI. The length of the CDR3 is 13 residues. DNA for the CDR3: TGTGCCAGCAGCGAGGTGGCTAATTCACCCCTCCACTTT. Protein: CASSEVANSPLHF.

The rearrangement uses TRBV27 and TRBJ2-2; either TRBD1 or TRBD2 may fit D (5 bases each). The CDR3 is 15 amino acids. V shed 0 bases and J shed 5 bases, with 10 bases lying between them. Germline lookup yields CDR1 MNHEY and CDR2 SMNVEV (reference sequence). The DNA for the CDR3 is TGTGCCAGCAGTTTATCCCGGGACCTTACCGGGGAGCTGTTTTTT. Protein product: CASSLSRDLTGELFF.

J is TRBJ2-7 and V is TRBV7-2; 8 nucleotides align to TRBD1. The V gene's germline CDR1 is SGHTA and CDR2 FQGNSA. Losses at the gene ends were 5 bases for V and 4 bases for J; bases not matched to a gene: 7. This CDR3 contains 14 residues. The CDR3 coding sequence is TGTGCCAGCAGCCCAGACAGGGGATTTTACGAGCAGTACTTC. Protein sequence: CASSPDRGFYEQYF.

J is TRBJ2-4 and V is TRBV4-2, with a tentative D call TRBD1 (6 bases). From germline, CDR1 is LGHNA and CDR2 YNFKEQ. The V end lost 0 bases, the J end lost 6 bases, and 12 bases lay between the germline ends. This CDR3 spans 15 amino acids. CDR3 in amino acids: CASSQDRTVPNIQYF. The CDR3 coding sequence is TGTGCCAGCAGCCAAGATAGGACAGTCCCAAACATTCAGTACTTC.

The rearrangement links TRBV28 to TRBJ1-6; 12 bases map to TRBD1. Germline V gene sequence: CDR1 MDHEN, CDR2 SYDVKM. The V and J ends lost 4 bases and 4 bases, in that order; junction bases with no gene match: 5. CDR3 length: 17 residues. The CDR3 bases are TGTGCCAGCAGTTCGGGACAGGGGGCATCGTATAATTCACCCCTCCACTTT. Protein product: CASSSGQGASYNSPLHF. Full variable domain (rest looked up from reference TRBV28 and TRBJ1-6): DVKVTQSSRYLVKRTGEKVFLECVQDMDHENMFWYRQDPGLGLRLIYFSYDVKMKEKGDIPEGYSVSREKKERFSLILESASTNQTSMYLCASSSGQGASYNSPLHFGNGTRLTVT.

The chain carries TRBV13 and TRBJ1-3; 11 bases fit TRBD1. The CDR3 covers 16 residues. V trimming: 4 bases; J trimming: 3 bases; junction bases outside the gene matches: 5. CDR1 and CDR2 from the germline V gene are PRHDT and FYEKMQ (reference sequence). The CDR3 nucleotides are TGTGCCAGCAGCTACGGACAGGGGGCGGGTGGAAACACCATATATTTT. Its protein product is CASSYGQGAGGNTIYF.

This clone was detected once. The rearrangement links TRBV7-2 to TRBJ2-2; D is tentatively TRBD1 or TRBD2 (5 bases each). CDR1 is SGHTA, CDR2 FQGNSA, per germline. The V and J ends lost 5 bases and 2 bases respectively, with 15 bases between them. The CDR3 spans 16 residues. CDR3 sequence reads: CASSPSWGRNTGELFF. CDR3 bases: TGTGCCAGCAGCCCCTCGTGGGGGAGAAACACCGGGGAGCTGTTTTTT.

CDR3 in DNA: TGTGCCATCAGTGAGACGCGGGGGGGCGGGGAGACCCAGTACTTC. This translates into CAISETRGGGETQYF. The V and J genes are TRBV10-3 and TRBJ2-5, with 9 bases lining up with TRBD2. This CDR3 is 15 amino acids long. Trimming removed 2 bases from V and 5 bases from J; junction bases left unmatched: 6. The germline V gene encodes CDR1 ENHRY and CDR2 SYGVKD.